Listed below are T cell receptor beta chains from one sample, sequenced in a study of CD8+ T cells in alopecia areata. Sequencing was performed with immunoSEQ multiplex PCR; in TCRdb, only in-frame clones are kept and a portion is missing. Here the sample spans 150,000 to 200,000 clones, 58% being singletons. Sequences were derived from CD4+ T cells sorted from blood, sampled at roughly week 58, from a patient treated with tofacitinib. Every receptor here comes from a human donor with alopecia areata. Each CDR3 is given with its conserved first and last residue. The order of the fields is CDR3 protein, CDR3 DNA, CDR3 length, clone size, V gene, J gene, D gene. The D gene is left open where the match is weak. Not every row has a clone size; where given, it reads once, few, many or a size class.

CASKTGQGGLEAFF,TGTGCCAGCAAAACCGGACAGGGGGGGTTGGAAGCTTTCTTT,14,NA,TRBV6-6,TRBJ1-1,TRBD1
CASSDRGSSPLHF,TGTGCCAGCAGTGACAGGGGAAGTTCACCCCTCCACTTT,13,NA,TRBV6-1,TRBJ1-6,NA
CATSTRGGQETQYF,TGTGCCACCAGCACCCGGGGGGGCCAAGAGACCCAGTACTTC,14,few,TRBV15,TRBJ2-5,TRBD2
CASSLGVERWSYEQYF,TGTGCCAGCAGCTTGGGGGTAGAGAGGTGGTCCTACGAGCAGTACTTC,16,NA,TRBV5-8,TRBJ2-7,NA
CASSRASGLSDTQYF,TGTGCCAGCAGCAGGGCTAGCGGATTATCAGATACGCAGTATTTT,15,NA,TRBV7-9,TRBJ2-3,TRBD2
CASSLRGRGGRPTDTQYF,TGTGCCAGCAGCTTAAGGGGCAGGGGGGGCAGGCCCACAGATACGCAGTATTTT,18,NA,TRBV13,TRBJ2-3,NA
CASSLFGPRAENQQFF,TGTGCCAGCAGCTTGTTCGGGCCCAGAGCCGAAAATCAGCAGTTCTTC,16,NA,TRBV5-6,TRBJ2-1,NA
CASSRQYQETQYF,TGCGCCAGCAGCCGACAGTACCAAGAGACCCAGTACTTC,13,few,TRBV5-1,TRBJ2-5,NA
CASSLASGDGYTF,TGCGCCAGCAGCTTGGCATCAGGGGATGGCTACACCTTC,13,NA,TRBV5-1,TRBJ1-2,NA
CASTWDRGSEKLFF,TGTGCCAGCACATGGGACAGGGGTTCTGAAAAACTGTTTTTT,14,few,TRBV6-5,TRBJ1-4,TRBD1
CAWSPPNQPQHF,TGTGCCTGGAGTCCCCCGAATCAGCCCCAGCATTTT,12,few,TRBV30,TRBJ1-5,NA
CASSLSRSDTQYF,TGTGCCAGCAGCTTATCTCGATCCGATACGCAGTATTTT,13,NA,TRBV7-8,TRBJ2-3,NA
CSVEHNRGGRRDTQYF,TGCAGCGTTGAGCACAACAGGGGGGGGCGGAGAGATACGCAGTATTTT,16,NA,TRBV29-1,TRBJ2-3,NA
CASSLSSENTEAFF,TGCGCCAGCAGCTTATCATCAGAGAACACTGAAGCTTTCTTT,14,few,TRBV5-1,TRBJ1-1,NA
CASSSSLTGVGETQYF,TGTGCCAGCAGCTCCTCCTTGACAGGGGTTGGTGAGACCCAGTACTTC,16,NA,TRBV7-8,TRBJ2-5,TRBD1
CASGAGSAGNTIYF,TGTGCCAGCGGCGCTGGGAGTGCTGGAAACACCATATATTTT,14,NA,TRBV4-2,TRBJ1-3,NA
CSARWGQTQYF,TGCAGTGCTAGATGGGGGCAGACCCAGTACTTC,11,few,TRBV20-1,TRBJ2-5,NA
CASSLAPSGAIYF,TGTGCCAGCAGCTTAGCCCCCTCCGGTGCCATATATTTT,13,NA,TRBV7-8,TRBJ1-3,NA
CASSYGEGQPQHF,TGTGCCAGCAGTTACGGGGAGGGACAGCCCCAGCATTTT,13,NA,TRBV6-5,TRBJ1-5,NA
CASSLGTGGTEAFF,TGTGCCAGCAGCTTGGGGACAGGGGGGACTGAAGCTTTCTTT,14,NA,TRBV5-8,TRBJ1-1,TRBD1
CASRRTADTQYF,TGTGCCAGCAGGAGGACCGCAGATACGCAGTATTTT,12,NA,TRBV5-6,TRBJ2-3,NA
CASSDRYYGYTF,TGTGCCAGCAGTGACAGATACTATGGCTACACCTTC,12,NA,TRBV27,TRBJ1-2,NA
CASGGQETQYF,TGTGCCAGCGGGGGTCAAGAGACCCAGTACTTC,11,NA,TRBV6-5,TRBJ2-5,NA
CASSQDGVVQETQYF,TGCGCCAGCAGCCAAGATGGAGTAGTCCAAGAGACCCAGTACTTC,15,NA,TRBV4-1,TRBJ2-5,NA
CASSPQGAITEAFF,TGTGCCAGCAGCCCACAGGGGGCTATCACTGAAGCTTTCTTT,14,NA,TRBV7-2,TRBJ1-1,TRBD1
CASSMQGPEQFF,TGTGCCAGTAGTATGCAGGGTCCTGAGCAGTTCTTC,12,NA,TRBV19,TRBJ2-1,NA
CASSLGYSPGAGELFF,TGTGCCAGCAGCTTAGGCTATTCCCCCGGCGCCGGGGAGCTGTTTTTT,16,NA,TRBV7-9,TRBJ2-2,NA
CASSSNRVTYEQYF,TGTGCCAGCAGCTCCAACAGGGTTACCTACGAGCAGTACTTC,14,few,TRBV11-2,TRBJ2-7,NA
CASSMFTDTQYF,TGTGCCAGCAGTATGTTCACAGATACGCAGTATTTT,12,NA,TRBV7-2,TRBJ2-3,NA